Each of the 5 T cell receptor beta chains below was sequenced from the same sample in a study of CD8 T cells in ankylosing spondylitis (dated by TCRdb to about 2017). These receptors have no identified antigens. The library was made by 5' RACE. Reads for this sample came from an Illumina HiSeq 2500. The public reads were quality trimmed at Q25 with fastp and then assembled into clones with MiXCR by TCRdb, keeping productive beta chains. For every CDR3 protein sequence, its rows merge into one entry that carries the most common genes and DNA. This sample is represented by 75,000 to 95,000 distinct CDR3 sequences; about 9% of them were singletons. In total, the top ten clones hold 30% of the sample. What the authors observed across the whole study: A TCR beta motif of fewer than 10 highly homologous amino acid variants appeared characteristic of blood from ankylosing spondylitis patients.

Sequenced sample: blood, either unsorted or a sorted T cell fraction (not recorded which). All receptors derive from a male donor with ankylosing spondylitis.

A remark on this clonotype: This may be a read error: a much more frequent sequence differs by one nucleotide. The chain combines TRBV12-3 or TRBV12-4 with TRBJ2-7, with 10 nucleotides matching TRBD1. The CDR3 runs 19 residues. CDR3 protein: CACSFWSGVRQGANYEQYF. As DNA, the CDR3 is TGTGCCTGCAGTTTCTGGTCCGGTGTCCGACAGGGGGCGAATTACGAGCAGTACTTC.

This clonotype was seen a handful of times. The chain's CDR3 is CASSKVHEQFF. The CDR3 DNA is TGTGCCAGCAGCAAAGTCCATGAGCAGTTCTTC. This rearrangement joins TRBV12-3 or TRBV12-4 to TRBJ2-1; no clear D. The CDR3 is 11 residues long. Between the trimmed V and J ends, which lost 6 bases and 8 bases, there was a span of 8 bases.

This clonotype was counted once. A read error is possible here, since a much larger clone lies one base away. The J gene is TRBJ2-7, the V gene TRBV29-1; TRBD2 matches 7 bases. The CDR3 runs 13 residues. V shed 6 bases, J shed 4 bases, and the junction held 9 bases outside the gene matches. Per germline, CDR1 SQVTM and CDR2 ANQGSEA. This chain's CDR3 is CSVDERGNYEQYF. CDR3 in DNA: TGCAGCGTAGATGAGCGGGGAAATTACGAGCAGTACTTC.

This clonotype appeared a few times. This chain joins TRBV7-9 and TRBJ2-1, with 8 positions matching TRBD2. CDR1 is SEHNR and CDR2 is FQNEAQ in the germline V gene (reference sequence). The V segment lost 4 bases and the J segment 10 bases; nucleotides outside the gene matches: 6. CDR3 size: 13 residues. CDR3 residues: CASSSGGPGEQFF. DNA for the CDR3: TGTGCCAGCAGCTCGGGAGGGCCGGGGGAGCAGTTCTTC. Based on the CDR3 plus reference TRBV7-9 and TRBJ2-1, the full variable domain is DTGVSQNPRHKITKRGQNVTFRCDPISEHNRLYWYRQTLGQGPEFLTYFQNEAQLEKSRLLSDRFSAERPKGSFSTLEIQRTEQGDSAMYLCASSSGGPGEQFFGPGTRLTVL.

This clonotype was counted ten times or more. This chain joins TRBV11-2 and TRBJ2-1, with 8 bases matching TRBD2. This CDR3 contains 15 residues. From germline, CDR1 is SGHAT and CDR2 FQNNGV. J was trimmed by 8 bases and V by 6 bases; bases with no gene match: 12. The CDR3, as DNA: TGTGCCAGCAGGTTATACGGGAGGGGAGGAGATGAGCAGTTCTTC. Protein: CASRLYGRGGDEQFF.